What follows describes a single TCR beta chain. Participants reported their clinical history, and cohort assignment relied on those reports. CDR1 LNHDA and CDR2 SQIVND come from the germline V gene (reference sequence). The V and J ends lost 5 bases and 6 bases respectively, with 19 bases between them. The CDR3 spans 16 residues. This record belongs to a study of blood T cell repertoires in COVID-19. Here immunoSEQ multiplex PCR was the method, and the copy in TCRdb shows in-frame clones only, minus some. This sample has about 350,000 clones, with 88% found just once. The V call is TRBV19, the J call TRBJ2-2; tentatively, D is TRBD2 (6 bases). The receptor comes from a woman aged 25-40 years who had been exposed to COVID-19. Sequences were obtained from PBMCs or T cells enriched from blood (not recorded which). Here the CDR3 reads CASSSVLKTGAGELFF. The CDR3 DNA sequence: TGTGCCAGTAGTTCCGTCCTGAAAACGGGAGCCGGGGAGCTGTTTTTT.